The 20 T cell receptor beta chains given below trace back to one sample, sequenced in a study of cytotoxic CD8 clonotypes in ibrutinib-treated CLL. Generated by immunoSEQ multiplex PCR, the TCRdb table keeps only in-frame clones and is missing some. The repertoire consists of 12,000 or so clones, with 55% to 65% occurring once and the leading ten covering around 25%. Sequencing used PBMCs, obtained before ibrutinib treatment. The receptors originated from a human donor with chronic lymphocytic leukemia.

The chain employs TRBV5-1 and TRBJ2-3, with 7 positions matching TRBD1. The CDR3 has 15 amino acids. Losses at the gene ends were 0 bases for V and 4 bases for J; bases not matched to a gene: 5. In germline, CDR1 is SGHRS, CDR2 YFSETQ. The CDR3 region has the DNA TGCGCCAGCAGCTTGGCAGGGCAGGGGGCAGATACGCAGTATTTT. It encodes CASSLAGQGADTQYF.

The rearrangement links TRBV25-1 to TRBJ2-7; 9 nucleotides agree with TRBD1. Per the germline V gene, CDR1 is MGHDK and CDR2 is SYGVNS. CDR3 length: 15 residues. The V segment lost 6 bases and the J segment 2 bases; nucleotides outside the gene matches: 8. As DNA, the CDR3 is TGTGCCAGCAGCCATGACAGGGGGGTCACCTACGAGCAGTACTTC. Protein product: CASSHDRGVTYEQYF.

The J gene is TRBJ1-1, the V gene TRBV13; no clear D gene. The CDR3 totals 11 residues. CDR1 is PRHDT and CDR2 is FYEKMQ in the germline V gene (reference sequence). V lost 6 bases, J lost 7 bases, and 9 bases lay in between. CDR3 coding DNA: TGTGCCAGCAGTGAAGCCGATGAAGCTTTCTTT. Its translation is CASSEADEAFF.

This chain connects TRBV2 to TRBJ1-2, with TRBD1 matching over 9 bases. This CDR3 comprises 13 residues. The J segment lost 6 bases and the V segment lost 6 bases, leaving 5 bases of the junction unmatched. Looked up from germline, CDR1 is SNHLY and CDR2 is FYNNEI. The CDR3 nucleotides read TGTGCCAGCAGGGGACGACAGGGGGATGGCTACACCTTC. This sequence encodes CASRGRQGDGYTF.

The gene calls are TRBV9 and TRBJ1-1, with D maybe TRBD1 (5 bases). V dropped 4 bases and J dropped 2 bases, with 15 bases sitting between them. CDR1 is SGDLS, CDR2 YYNGEE, per germline. The CDR3 covers 15 residues. CDR3 residues: CASSLRGGENTEAFF. The CDR3 DNA sequence: TGTGCCAGCAGCCTCCGCGGGGGGGAAAACACTGAAGCTTTCTTT.

The rearrangement uses TRBV27 and TRBJ2-5; D is undetermined. Germline assignment: CDR1 MNHEY and CDR2 SMNVEV (reference sequence). The CDR3 is made up of 14 amino acids. The V end was cut by 5 bases, the J end by 1 base, with 11 bases between. The CDR3 nucleotides are TGTGCCAGCAGTCCAACAGATCCCCAAGAGACCCAGTACTTC. This translates into CASSPTDPQETQYF.

The chain recombines TRBV28 with TRBJ1-5; tentative D call: TRBD1 (5 bases). V gave up 4 bases and J gave up 3 bases, with 13 bases separating them. The CDR3 is made up of 15 amino acids. Germline V gene data show CDR1 as MDHEN and CDR2 as SYDVKM. The CDR3 region has the DNA TGTGCCAGCAGTTACGGGACTAACTCCAATCAGCCCCAGCATTTT. Protein: CASSYGTNSNQPQHF.

A few counts support this clone. This chain links TRBV4-3 with TRBJ2-2; 11 nucleotides agree with TRBD2. The junction had 5 bases not matched to a gene; V was cut back by 4 bases and J by 7 bases. CDR3 length: 15 amino acids. Per germline, CDR1 LGHNA and CDR2 YSLEER. The CDR3 loop is CASSLALAGGGELFF. For the CDR3, the DNA is TGCGCCAGCAGCCTTGCCCTAGCGGGGGGCGGGGAGCTGTTTTTT.

There are a few counts of this clone. The chain couples TRBV5-1 to TRBJ2-3; D gene ambiguous. Germline V gives CDR1 SGHRS, CDR2 YFSETQ. Trimming cost V 1 base and J 0 bases, with 9 bases left between them. This CDR3 spans 15 amino acids. CDR3 in amino acids: CASSLTYPSTDTQYF. The CDR3 bases are TGCGCCAGCAGCTTGACATATCCGAGCACAGATACGCAGTATTTT.

The V and J genes are TRBV27 and TRBJ2-7; 9 bases are a match to TRBD1. V gave up 5 bases and J gave up 7 bases; unmatched junction bases: 15. The CDR3 extends over 16 amino acids. The germline gives CDR1 MNHEY, CDR2 SMNVEV (reference sequence). For the CDR3, the DNA is TGTGCCAGCAGTGGAGGGACAGGGCAGGGCCCCCGGGAGCAGTACTTC. It specifies CASSGGTGQGPREQYF.

The chain couples TRBV5-4 to TRBJ2-7; D gene ambiguous. The length of the CDR3 is 14 residues. Germline V gene sequence: CDR1 SGHNT, CDR2 YYREEE (reference sequence). Trimming took off 0 bases at V and 0 bases at J, with 7 bases between the two ends. CDR3 in amino acids: CASSLERSSYEQYF. CDR3 coding DNA: TGTGCCAGCAGCTTGGAACGGAGCTCCTACGAGCAGTACTTC.

This chain joins TRBV5-1 and TRBJ1-2; D unresolved. With 0 bases removed from V and 6 bases from J, the gap between germline ends came to 15 bases. Germline V gives CDR1 SGHRS, CDR2 YFSETQ. The CDR3 spans 15 residues. CDR3 sequence: CASSLAGREGHGYTF. DNA of the CDR3: TGCGCCAGCAGCTTGGCCGGGCGGGAAGGGCATGGCTACACCTTC. Complete variable domain (other parts from reference TRBV5-1 and TRBJ1-2): KAGVTQTPRYLIKTRGQQVTLSCSPISGHRSVSWYQQTPGQGLQFLFEYFSETQRNKGNFPGRFSGRQFSNSRSEMNVSTLELGDSALYLCASSLAGREGHGYTFGSGTRLTVV.

The chain has TRBV7-3 and TRBJ1-1, with a weak D call TRBD1 (5 bases). CDR1 is SGHTA and CDR2 is FQGTGA in the germline V gene. Trimming took 4 bases from V and 4 from J, leaving 13 bases between them. The CDR3 covers 14 residues. The CDR3 loop is CASSSAAGSTEAFF. The CDR3 DNA reads as TGTGCCAGCAGCTCCGCCGCAGGGTCCACTGAAGCTTTCTTT. Filled out from reference TRBV7-3 and TRBJ1-1, the complete variable domain reads GAGVSQTPSNKVTEKGKYVELRCDPISGHTALYWYRQSLGQGPEFLIYFQGTGAADDSGLPNDRFFAVRPEGSVSTLKIQRTERGDSAVYLCASSSAAGSTEAFFGQGTRLTVV.

This clone was counted only a few times. This rearrangement joins TRBV7-2 to TRBJ1-4; D remains ambiguous. Germline V gene lookup returns CDR1 SGHTA and CDR2 FQGNSA. V shed 1 base and J shed 8 bases, with 14 bases lying between them. The CDR3 sequence is 15 residues long. The CDR3 loop is CASSLVGPLGEKLFF. CDR3 in DNA: TGTGCCAGCAGCTTAGTTGGTCCTCTGGGGGAAAAACTGTTTTTT.

The chain couples TRBV6-5 to TRBJ2-5, with D maybe TRBD1 (8 bases). The CDR3 covers 15 residues. With 6 bases removed from V and 5 bases from J, the gap between germline ends came to 19 bases. In germline, CDR1 is MNHEY, CDR2 SVGAGI. As DNA, the CDR3 is TGTGCCAGCAGGTCCAACAGGGGGGGCCGGGAGACCCAGTACTTC. It specifies CASRSNRGGRETQYF.

The chain employs TRBV2 and TRBJ1-5; D is ambiguous. The germline V gene has CDR1 SNHLY and CDR2 FYNNEI. The CDR3 spans 12 residues. Trimming stripped 9 bases from V and 13 bases from J, with 19 bases between. The CDR3 DNA follows: TGTGCCAGTTCCGGGGTGGAAGTGGCTCAGCATTTT. Translation gives CASSGVEVAQHF.

The DNA of the CDR3 is TGTGCCAGCAGCGCGTCAGGGGAACTTCAGCCCCAGCATTTT. Its translation: CASSASGELQPQHF. V is TRBV6-1 and J is TRBJ1-5; tentative D call: TRBD1 (6 bases). Germline V gene data show CDR1 as MNHNS and CDR2 as SASEGT. V lost 6 bases and J 6 bases, leaving 15 bases between the germline ends. This CDR3 region has 14 residues.

CDR3 sequence (DNA): TGCGCCAGCAGCTTGTTCAAGGGGACAGGGGTCCTGCACAATGAGCAGTTCTTC. It translates to CASSLFKGTGVLHNEQFF. The V and J genes are TRBV5-1 and TRBJ2-1; 10 bases are shared with TRBD1. With V trimmed by 1 base and J by 5 bases, 12 bases remained unmatched. The CDR3 runs 18 residues. CDR1 and CDR2 (germline): SGHRS, YFSETQ. The whole variable domain, remainder taken from reference TRBV5-1 and TRBJ2-1, is KAGVTQTPRYLIKTRGQQVTLSCSPISGHRSVSWYQQTPGQGLQFLFEYFSETQRNKGNFPGRFSGRQFSNSRSEMNVSTLELGDSALYLCASSLFKGTGVLHNEQFFGPGTRLTVL.

V and J are TRBV6-4 and TRBJ2-1; possibly TRBD1 for D (6 bases). CDR3 length: 15 amino acids. Trimming took off 2 bases at V and 0 bases at J, with 8 bases between the two ends. Germline-derived CDR1 and CDR2 are MRHNA and SNTAGT. DNA of the CDR3: TGTGCCAGCAGTGACGGCAGGGGCTCCTACAATGAGCAGTTCTTC. As protein: CASSDGRGSYNEQFF.

This rearrangement joins TRBV18 to TRBJ2-7; D gene unclear. The germline gives CDR1 KGHSH, CDR2 LQKENI. The CDR3 is 13 residues long. Trimming pared 1 base from V and 2 bases from J, leaving 6 bases between. CDR3 region: CASSPRVTYEQYF. DNA for the CDR3: TGTGCCAGCTCACCACGAGTCACCTACGAGCAGTACTTC.